Reported below is one T cell receptor (beta chain). The sample comes from a study of blood T cells in healthy people across ages. The use of a sample-barcoded 5' primer and a J-beta primer mix characterized a second PCR of about 7 to 12 cycles. TCRdb called the 5' RACE reads again in MiXCR, with one record for every CDR3 protein. The table has about 1.7 million distinct CDR3 sequences, 25% to 30% seen once. From germline, CDR1 is DFQATT and CDR2 SNEGSKA (reference sequence). There are 13 residues in the CDR3. Trimming stripped 6 bases from V and 6 bases from J, with 17 bases between. The source of this sequence is a woman aged 30 to 39 in good health. The specimen sequenced was blood. The chain couples TRBV20-1 to TRBJ1-1; D uncertain. CDR3 amino acids: CSAQSQPRAEAFF. The CDR3 nucleotides read TGCAGTGCCCAAAGTCAGCCCCGTGCTGAAGCTTTCTTT.